This T cell receptor (beta chain) comes out of a study of blood T cell repertoires in COVID-19. As for the study in general: Spain, Italy and the United States supplied samples that represented acute and convalescent COVID-19. The cDNA or gDNA used as material had been derived from T cells, B-cell-depleted T cells, or PBMCs.

Germline loops: CDR1 MDHEN, CDR2 SYDVKM. This CDR3 spans 14 amino acids. The J segment lost 6 bases and the V segment lost 2 bases, leaving 4 bases of the junction unmatched. As handled by the study authors: Cell counts per sample came from amplifying reference gene primers. Assay used: immunoSEQ multiplex PCR; TCRdb lists only in-frame clones, some missing. The V and J calls and clone size come from that table; D and trimming were worked out from the DNA. In the table there are tens of thousands of clones, about nine tenths of which are singletons. Sequencing was done on a sample of peripheral blood. The V gene is TRBV28, the J gene TRBJ1-3; 7 nucleotides agree with TRBD1. This sequence was found in a human donor in a cohort sampled during active COVID-19. The donor label of this sample is uncertain. CDR3 nucleotide sequence: TGTGCCAGCAGTTTAGTAACAGGGGCAAACACCATATATTTT. It translates to CASSLVTGANTIYF.